Each of the 22 T cell receptor beta chains below was sequenced from the same sample in a study of shared clonotypes between healthy human individuals. Generated by immunoSEQ multiplex PCR, the TCRdb table keeps only in-frame clones and is missing some. The sample has under 1,100,000 clones; about 75% are singletons. Sequencing used memory CD4+ T cells sorted from blood. As for subset: CD45RA-negative fraction. All receptors come from a young man in good health.

This chain uses TRBV6-8 with TRBJ2-7; possibly TRBD1 or TRBD2 for D (7 bases each). The CDR3 spans 15 residues. Germline assignment: CDR1 MNHGY and CDR2 SAAAGT. Trimming removed 9 bases at V and 5 bases at J, with 23 bases between. CDR3 in DNA: TGTGCCAGGGGCTACAGGGGAGGGAGTTTTCACGAGCAGTACTTC. It is translated as CARGYRGGSFHEQYF.

The rearrangement joins TRBV10-3 to TRBJ1-1, with no clear D. The CDR3 consists of 17 residues. Trimming took off 1 base at V and 0 bases at J, with 15 bases between the two ends. Germline V gene lookup returns CDR1 ENHRY and CDR2 SYGVKD. The CDR3 nucleotides read TGTGCCATCAGTGAGTATAGGCCAGGAGATATGAACACTGAAGCTTTCTTT. Translation gives CAISEYRPGDMNTEAFF.

This clone showed up many times. This sample also contains other DNA sequences that code for the same CDR3. V usage is TRBV7-9 and J usage is TRBJ2-7, with D possibly matching TRBD2 (6 bases). Per germline, CDR1 SEHNR and CDR2 FQNEAQ (reference sequence). V lost 5 bases and J lost 0, with 11 bases in between. This CDR3 is 14 amino acids long. The CDR3 loop is CASSPPGSSYEQYF. In DNA form, the CDR3 reads TGTGCCAGCAGCCCCCCCGGGAGCTCCTACGAGCAGTACTTC.

J is TRBJ1-1 and V is TRBV2; D unresolved. The V gene lost 4 bases and the J gene lost 6 bases, with 9 bases spanning the gap. The germline CDR1 and CDR2 sequences are SNHLY and FYNNEI. The CDR3 is 12 amino acids. CDR3 nucleotide sequence: TGTGCCAGCAGTGTGACAATACCTGAAGCTTTCTTT. Translating it yields CASSVTIPEAFF.

V usage is TRBV7-2 and J usage is TRBJ2-5, with D perhaps matching TRBD1 (6 bases). Trimming cost V 2 bases and J 2 bases, with 9 bases left between them. This CDR3 has 14 residues. Germline V gene data show CDR1 as SGHTA and CDR2 as FQGNSA. CDR3 amino acids: CASSLYGQQETQYF. The CDR3 bases are TGTGCCAGCAGCTTATACGGACAGCAAGAGACCCAGTACTTC. Based on the CDR3 plus reference TRBV7-2 and TRBJ2-5, the full variable domain is GAGVSQSPSNKVTEKGKDVELRCDPISGHTALYWYRQSLGQGLEFLIYFQGNSAPDKSGLPSDRFSAERTGGSVSTLTIQRTQQEDSAVYLCASSLYGQQETQYFGPGTRLLVL.

CDR3 residues: CASSRAGELFF. CDR3 DNA sequence: TGTGCCAGCAGTCGGGCCGGGGAGCTGTTTTTT. The chain is built from TRBV6-5 and TRBJ2-2, with D uncertain. Germline V gene data show CDR1 as MNHEY and CDR2 as SVGAGI. This CDR3 contains 11 residues. Deletions cut 5 bases from V and 6 bases from J, with 4 bases between.

Turning to this clone: At one boundary the junction diverges from the germline segment, which might be a read error. The chain links TRBV6-1 to TRBJ1-1, with D possibly matching TRBD1 (6 bases). CDR3 length equals 15 residues. Germline V gene sequence: CDR1 MNHNS, CDR2 SASEGT. CDR3 DNA sequence: TGTGCCATCAGTGAGTCGCCAAAGGGGGGCACTGAAGCTTTCTTT. Protein: CAISESPKGGTEAFF.

In its sample, this clone was seen a few times. The V and J genes are TRBV14 and TRBJ1-6, with TRBD1 matching over 8 bases. The ends lost 2 bases at V and 7 bases at J; junction bases unmatched: 4. The germline CDR1 and CDR2 sequences are SGHDN and FVKESK. This CDR3 is 15 amino acids long. CDR3 bases: TGTGCCAGCAGCCAATCAACAGGGGGAAATTCACCCCTCCACTTT. The encoded protein is CASSQSTGGNSPLHF.

The gene calls are TRBV5-4 and TRBJ2-1; a weak D match, TRBD2 (5 bases). This CDR3 has 17 residues. Trimming removed 5 bases at V and 0 bases at J, with 18 bases between. Germline values: CDR1 SGHNT, CDR2 YYREEE (reference sequence). The CDR3 DNA reads as TGTGCCAGCAGATTCGCTGAGGGCGCGGGCTCCTACAATGAGCAGTTCTTC. Amino acids: CASRFAEGAGSYNEQFF.

CDR3 DNA: TGTGCCAGCGCGGGCGGCGGCGGTGGGGCCTACGAGCAGTACTTC. Residues: CASAGGGGGAYEQYF. The J gene is TRBJ2-5, the V gene TRBV2, with D perhaps TRBD2 (5 bases). The J call is uncertain, as TRBJ2-7 better fits the DNA end. Per germline, CDR1 SNHLY and CDR2 FYNNEI. The CDR3 has 15 amino acids.

V usage is TRBV5-6 and J usage is TRBJ2-3; TRBD2 aligns across 9 bases. CDR1 and CDR2 (germline): SGHDT, YYEEEE. The CDR3 contains 16 residues. The ends lost 5 bases at V and 7 bases at J; junction bases unmatched: 14. For the CDR3, the DNA is TGTGCCAGCAGTCTAGGGGGTAGCGGGAGTTGGAATACGCAGTATTTT. Translating it yields CASSLGGSGSWNTQYF.

The chain uses TRBV4-1 and TRBJ2-7; D unclear. The CDR3 runs 14 residues. Trimming pared 0 bases from V and 6 bases from J, leaving 12 bases between. Germline CDR1 and CDR2: MGHRA and YSYEKL. The DNA for the CDR3 is TGCGCCAGCAGCCAAGATGCACGCCTCGGCGAGCAGTACTTC. Translating gives CASSQDARLGEQYF.

The CDR3 nucleotides are TGTGCCAGCAGCGGTAGCACAGATACGCAGTATTTT. Translation gives CASSGSTDTQYF. This chain joins TRBV9 and TRBJ2-3, with no clear D. This CDR3 is built from 12 residues. Per the germline V gene, CDR1 is SGDLS and CDR2 is YYNGEE. Trimming pared 3 bases from V and 0 bases from J, leaving 2 bases between.

The chain joins TRBV6-6 to TRBJ1-2; 10 bases are shared with TRBD1. Germline CDR1 MNHNY, CDR2 SVGAGI (reference sequence). The V and J ends lost 4 bases and 2 bases, in that order; junction bases with no gene match: 4. This CDR3 has 15 residues. For the CDR3, the DNA is TGTGCCAGCAGTTCCCCGGGACAGGGGAACTATGGCTACACCTTC. Translation: CASSSPGQGNYGYTF.

V usage is TRBV7-9 and J usage is TRBJ2-5; perhaps TRBD1 as D (5 bases). Germline V CDR1 and CDR2: SEHNR, FQNEAQ (reference sequence). The length of the CDR3 is 14 residues. The V end lost 7 bases, the J end lost 1 base, and 13 bases lay between the germline ends. In nucleotides, the CDR3 is TGTGCCAGCACCTTTGGGGCGTCCCAAGAGACCCAGTACTTC. Protein sequence: CASTFGASQETQYF.

The chain carries TRBV7-8 and TRBJ2-7, with 9 bases that match TRBD1. V dropped 1 base and J dropped 3; count of bases not matched to a gene: 7. This CDR3 has 16 amino acids. CDR1 SGHVS and CDR2 FQNEAQ come from the germline V gene. The CDR3 sequence is CASSLGRDRAGYEQYF. CDR3 DNA: TGTGCCAGCAGCTTAGGCCGGGACAGGGCGGGCTACGAGCAGTACTTC.

This clone was seen more than once but under ten times. Other DNA sequences in this specimen translate into the identical CDR3. J is TRBJ2-5 and V is TRBV10-2; 14 bases align to TRBD2. The CDR3 covers 15 residues. Germline-derived CDR1 and CDR2 are WSHSY and SAAADI. V trimming: 8 bases; J trimming: 3 bases; junction bases outside the gene matches: 5. The CDR3 reads CASWGTSGGKETQYF. The CDR3 coding sequence is TGCGCCAGCTGGGGGACTAGCGGGGGTAAAGAGACCCAGTACTTC.

This sequence joins TRBV19 and TRBJ1-1; 10 bases align to TRBD1. The germline V gene encodes CDR1 LNHDA and CDR2 SQIVND (reference sequence). J gave up 2 bases and V 4 bases, and 4 bases lay outside the gene matches. The CDR3 covers 15 residues. CDR3 amino acids: CASSNRDRGNTEAFF. In nucleotides, the CDR3 is TGTGCCAGTAGTAACCGGGACAGGGGTAACACTGAAGCTTTCTTT.

This sequence joins TRBV5-1 and TRBJ1-4; TRBD1 might be the D (6 bases). CDR1 is SGHRS, CDR2 YFSETQ, per germline. V dropped 1 base and J dropped 6 bases, with 10 bases sitting between them. The CDR3 is made up of 14 amino acids. DNA of the CDR3: TGCGCCAGCAGCTTGATGAGGGGGGATGAAAAACTGTTTTTT. Translated: CASSLMRGDEKLFF.

About this clone itself: The same CDR3 arises from other DNA sequences in this sample as well. This chain uses TRBV5-1 with TRBJ2-3; 12 bases are shared with TRBD2. This CDR3 is built from 16 residues. Per the germline V gene, CDR1 is SGHRS and CDR2 is YFSETQ. After removal of 4 bases from V and 2 bases from J, the junction contained 5 bases not matched to a gene. The CDR3 loop reads CASSLRTSGITDTQYF. The CDR3 DNA sequence: TGCGCCAGCAGCCTCAGGACTAGCGGGATCACAGATACGCAGTATTTT.

The rearrangement joins TRBV9 to TRBJ2-7; 7 bases align to TRBD1. This CDR3 contains 14 residues. CDR1 is SGDLS and CDR2 is YYNGEE in the germline V gene. The trim removed 4 bases at V and 0 bases at J, leaving 4 bases unmatched. CDR3 DNA sequence: TGTGCCAGCAGCTCAGGACAGGTCTCCTACGAGCAGTACTTC. Translating it yields CASSSGQVSYEQYF.

The V and J genes are TRBV10-2 and TRBJ2-4; D perhaps matches TRBD2 (6 bases). This CDR3 has 15 residues. The ends were cut back, 2 bases at V and 6 bases at J, with 14 bases in the middle. The V gene's germline CDR1 is WSHSY and CDR2 SAAADI. CDR3 sequence reads: CASSEPGRAGNIQYF. CDR3 bases: TGCGCCAGCAGTGAGCCCGGCCGAGCGGGAAACATTCAGTACTTC.